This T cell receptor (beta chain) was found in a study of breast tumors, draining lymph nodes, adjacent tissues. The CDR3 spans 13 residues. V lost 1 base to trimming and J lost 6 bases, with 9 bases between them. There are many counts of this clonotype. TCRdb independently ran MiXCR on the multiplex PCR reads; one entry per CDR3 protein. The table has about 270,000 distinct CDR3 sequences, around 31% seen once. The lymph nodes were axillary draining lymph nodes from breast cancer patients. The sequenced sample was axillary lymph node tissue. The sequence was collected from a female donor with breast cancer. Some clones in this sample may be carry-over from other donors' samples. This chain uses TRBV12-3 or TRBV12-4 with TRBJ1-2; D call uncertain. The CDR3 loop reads CASSLDGGHGYTF. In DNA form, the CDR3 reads TGTGCCAGCAGTTTAGACGGCGGCCATGGCTACACCTTC.